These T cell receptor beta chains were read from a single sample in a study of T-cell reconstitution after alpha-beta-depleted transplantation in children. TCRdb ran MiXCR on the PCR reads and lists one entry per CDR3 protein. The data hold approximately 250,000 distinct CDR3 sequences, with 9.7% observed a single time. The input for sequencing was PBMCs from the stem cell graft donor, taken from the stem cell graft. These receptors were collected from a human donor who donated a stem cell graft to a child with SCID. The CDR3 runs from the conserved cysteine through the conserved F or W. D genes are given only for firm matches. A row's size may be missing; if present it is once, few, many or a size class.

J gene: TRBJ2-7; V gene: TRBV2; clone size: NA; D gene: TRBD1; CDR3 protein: CAICLGQGGFDLLYEQYF; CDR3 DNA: TGTGCCATCTGTTTGGGACAGGGGGGTTTTGATTTGCTCTACGAGCAGTACTTC
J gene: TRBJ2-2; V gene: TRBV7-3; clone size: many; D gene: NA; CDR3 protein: CASSEGGGLTGELFF; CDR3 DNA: TGTGCCAGCAGCGAAGGGGGGGGTTTGACCGGGGAGCTGTTTTTT
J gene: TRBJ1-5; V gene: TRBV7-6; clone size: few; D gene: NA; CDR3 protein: CCAIHGGDYSNQPQHF; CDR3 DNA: TGTTGCGCGATCCATGGTGGGGATTATAGCAATCAGCCCCAGCATTTT
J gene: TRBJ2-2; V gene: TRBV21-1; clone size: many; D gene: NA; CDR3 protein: CASSFSISGELFF; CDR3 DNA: TGTGCCAGCAGCTTTAGTATCTCCGGGGAGCTGTTTTTT
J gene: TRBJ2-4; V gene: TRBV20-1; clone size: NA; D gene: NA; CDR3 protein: CSAKGLAKNIQYF; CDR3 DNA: TGCAGTGCTAAGGGTCTAGCCAAAAACATTCAGTACTTC
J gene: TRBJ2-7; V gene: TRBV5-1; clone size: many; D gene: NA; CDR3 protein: CASSLAPGEPYEQYF; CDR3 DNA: TGCGCCAGCAGCTTGGCCCCAGGGGAACCTTACGAGCAGTACTTC
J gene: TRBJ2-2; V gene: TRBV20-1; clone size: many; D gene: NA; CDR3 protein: CSASALNTGELFF; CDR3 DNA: TGCAGTGCTAGCGCGCTAAACACCGGGGAGCTGTTTTTT
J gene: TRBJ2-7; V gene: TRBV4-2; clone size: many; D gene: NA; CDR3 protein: CASSQELGARTYEQYF; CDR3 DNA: TGTGCCAGCAGCCAAGAATTGGGGGCACGGACCTACGAGCAGTACTTC
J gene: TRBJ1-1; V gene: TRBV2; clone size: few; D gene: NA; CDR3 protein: CASSIRGGGAFF; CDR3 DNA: TGTGCCAGCAGTATTAGAGGAGGGGGAGCTTTCTTT
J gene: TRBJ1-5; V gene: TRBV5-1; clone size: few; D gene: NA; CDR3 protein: CASSVGYPPRGPQHF; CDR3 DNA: TGCGCCAGCAGCGTCGGATACCCCCCAAGGGGGCCCCAGCATTTT
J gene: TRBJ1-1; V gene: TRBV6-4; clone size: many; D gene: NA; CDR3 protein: CASSDMLELTEAFF; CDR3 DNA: TGTGCCAGCAGTGACATGTTAGAGCTCACTGAAGCTTTCTTT
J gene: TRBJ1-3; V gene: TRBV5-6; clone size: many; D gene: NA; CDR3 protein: CATSTSGNTIYF; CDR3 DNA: TGTGCCACCTCAACTTCTGGAAACACCATATATTTT
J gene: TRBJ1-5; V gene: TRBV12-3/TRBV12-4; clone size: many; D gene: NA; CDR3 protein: CASSGQSNQPQHF; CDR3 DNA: TGTGCCAGCAGTGGACAGAGCAATCAGCCCCAGCATTTT
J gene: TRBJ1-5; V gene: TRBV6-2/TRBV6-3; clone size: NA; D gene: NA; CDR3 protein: CASSYSKSYQPQHF; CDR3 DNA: TGTGCCAGCAGTTACTCGAAGTCCTATCAGCCCCAGCATTTT
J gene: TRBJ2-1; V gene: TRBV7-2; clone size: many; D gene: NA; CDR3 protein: CASSLAWADEQFF; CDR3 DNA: TGTGCCAGCAGCTTAGCGTGGGCAGATGAGCAGTTCTTC
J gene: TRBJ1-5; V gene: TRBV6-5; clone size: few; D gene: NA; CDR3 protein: CASSYTDSANQPQHF; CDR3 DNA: TGTGCCAGCAGTTACACAGACAGTGCCAATCAGCCCCAGCATTTT
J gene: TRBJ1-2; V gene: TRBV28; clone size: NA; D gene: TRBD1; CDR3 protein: CASRLTGTYGYTF; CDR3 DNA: TGTGCCAGCAGGTTGACAGGGACCTATGGCTACACCTTC
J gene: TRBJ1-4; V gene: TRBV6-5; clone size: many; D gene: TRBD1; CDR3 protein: CASSYFDRGGTNEKLFF; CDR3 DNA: TGTGCCAGCAGTTACTTTGACAGGGGCGGAACTAATGAAAAACTGTTTTTT
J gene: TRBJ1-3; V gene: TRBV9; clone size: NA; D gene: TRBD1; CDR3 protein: CASRPGGGSGNTIYF; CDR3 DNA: TGTGCCAGCAGGCCAGGGGGCGGCTCTGGAAACACCATATATTTT
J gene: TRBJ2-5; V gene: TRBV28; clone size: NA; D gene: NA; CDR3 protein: CASSFGRGETQYF; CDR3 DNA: TGTGCCAGCAGTTTCGGACGGGGAGAGACCCAGTACTTC
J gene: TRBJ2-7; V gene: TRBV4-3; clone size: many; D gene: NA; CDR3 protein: CASSQGNSISYEQYF; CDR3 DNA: TGCGCCAGCAGCCAAGGGAACAGTATCTCCTACGAGCAGTACTTC
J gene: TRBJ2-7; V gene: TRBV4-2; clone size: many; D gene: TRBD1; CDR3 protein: CASSQGTGTYEQYF; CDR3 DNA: TGTGCCAGCAGCCAAGGGACAGGGACCTACGAGCAGTACTTC
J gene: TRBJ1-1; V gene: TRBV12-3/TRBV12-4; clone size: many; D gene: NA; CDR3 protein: CASNTDGIGTEAFF; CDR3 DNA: TGTGCCAGCAACACGGACGGGATCGGGACTGAAGCTTTCTTT
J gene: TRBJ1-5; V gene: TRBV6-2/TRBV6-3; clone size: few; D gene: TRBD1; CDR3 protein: CASSFRDRDQPQHF; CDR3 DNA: TGTGCCAGCAGTTTCCGGGACAGAGACCAGCCCCAGCATTTT
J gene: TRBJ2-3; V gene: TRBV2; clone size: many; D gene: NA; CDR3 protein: CASSVPRDSGAFTDTQYF; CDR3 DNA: TGTGCCAGCAGTGTTCCCCGCGATTCGGGGGCCTTCACAGATACGCAGTATTTT
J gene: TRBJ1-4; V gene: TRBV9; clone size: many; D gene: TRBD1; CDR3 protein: CASTTGGAGEKLFF; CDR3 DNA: TGTGCCAGCACTACAGGGGGCGCGGGTGAAAAACTGTTTTTT
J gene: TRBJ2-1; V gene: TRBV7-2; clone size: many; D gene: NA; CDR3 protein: CASSFDLLSRNEQFF; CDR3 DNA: TGTGCCAGCAGCTTCGACTTGCTTTCGAGGAATGAGCAGTTCTTC
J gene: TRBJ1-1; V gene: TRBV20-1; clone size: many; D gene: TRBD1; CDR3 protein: CSVSTGILNTEAFF; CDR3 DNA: TGCAGTGTTTCGACAGGGATTTTGAACACTGAAGCTTTCTTT
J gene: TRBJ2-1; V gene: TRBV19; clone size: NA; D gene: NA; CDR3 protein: CASSIGGGNSYNEQFF; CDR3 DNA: TGTGCCAGTAGTATTGGTGGCGGGAACTCCTACAATGAGCAGTTCTTC
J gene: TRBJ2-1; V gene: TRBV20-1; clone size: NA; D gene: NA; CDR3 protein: CSAGTFYNEQFF; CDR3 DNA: TGCAGTGCTGGGACCTTTTACAATGAGCAGTTCTTC
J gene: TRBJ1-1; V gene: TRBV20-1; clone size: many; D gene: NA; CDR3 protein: CSARAAGYADTEAFF; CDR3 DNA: TGCAGTGCTAGAGCGGCAGGGTATGCGGACACTGAAGCTTTCTTT
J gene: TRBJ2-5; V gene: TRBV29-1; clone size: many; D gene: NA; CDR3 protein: CSVAGFQETQYF; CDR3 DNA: TGCAGCGTTGCCGGGTTTCAAGAGACCCAGTACTTC